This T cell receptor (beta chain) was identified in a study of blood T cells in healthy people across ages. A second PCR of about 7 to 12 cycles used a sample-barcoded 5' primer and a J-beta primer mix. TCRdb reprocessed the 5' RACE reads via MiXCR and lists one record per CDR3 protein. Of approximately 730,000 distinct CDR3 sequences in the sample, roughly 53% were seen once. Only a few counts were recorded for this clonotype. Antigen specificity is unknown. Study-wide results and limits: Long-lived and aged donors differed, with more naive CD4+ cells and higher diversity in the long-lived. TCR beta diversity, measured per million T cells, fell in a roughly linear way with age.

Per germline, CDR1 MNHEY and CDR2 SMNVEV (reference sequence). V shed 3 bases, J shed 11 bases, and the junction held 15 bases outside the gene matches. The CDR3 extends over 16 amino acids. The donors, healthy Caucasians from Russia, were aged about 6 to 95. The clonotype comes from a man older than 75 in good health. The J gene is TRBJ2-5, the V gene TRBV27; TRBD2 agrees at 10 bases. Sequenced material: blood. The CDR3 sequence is CASSFLWASGSNEQYF. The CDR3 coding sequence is TGTGCCAGCAGTTTTCTCTGGGCTAGCGGGAGCAATGAGCAGTACTTC.